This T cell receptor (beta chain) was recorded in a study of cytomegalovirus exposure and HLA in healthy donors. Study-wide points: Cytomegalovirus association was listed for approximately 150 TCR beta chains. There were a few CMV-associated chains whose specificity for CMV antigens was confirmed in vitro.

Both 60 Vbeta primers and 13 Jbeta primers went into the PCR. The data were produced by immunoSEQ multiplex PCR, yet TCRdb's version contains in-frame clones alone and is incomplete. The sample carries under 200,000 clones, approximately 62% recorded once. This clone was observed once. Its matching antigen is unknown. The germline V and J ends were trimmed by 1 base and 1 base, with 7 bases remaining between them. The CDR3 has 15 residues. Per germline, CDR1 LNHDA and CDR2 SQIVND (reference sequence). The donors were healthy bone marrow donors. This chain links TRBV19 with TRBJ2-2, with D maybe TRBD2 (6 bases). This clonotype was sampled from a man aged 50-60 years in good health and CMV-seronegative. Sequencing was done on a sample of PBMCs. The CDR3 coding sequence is TGTGCCAGTAGTATAGCGGGACTGAACACCGGGGAGCTGTTTTTT. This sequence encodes CASSIAGLNTGELFF.